The next 2 T cell receptor beta chains were all read from a single sample in a study of control samples from healthy donors and cancer patients. Data came from immunoSEQ multiplex PCR; TCRdb stores just in-frame clones and leaves some out. In the table there are 100,000 to 150,000 clones, around 93% of which are singletons. The material sequenced was PBMCs. The receptors here all came from a man between 45 and 60 years old with head and neck cancer.

This clone came up a few times. The chain uses TRBV2 and TRBJ1-2; perhaps TRBD1 as D (6 bases). Germline CDR1 and CDR2: SNHLY and FYNNEI. The CDR3 sequence is 13 residues long. Between the trimmed V and J ends, which lost 8 bases and 4 bases, there was a span of 14 bases. The CDR3 nucleotides are TGTGCCAGCCGTAGTAGACAGGCCTATGGCTACACCTTC. The encoded protein is CASRSRQAYGYTF.

The chain has TRBV19 and TRBJ1-2; possible D gene TRBD1, 5 bases. The CDR3 sequence is 12 residues long. Per the germline V gene, CDR1 is LNHDA and CDR2 is SQIVND (reference sequence). Trimming cost V 7 bases and J 2 bases, with 8 bases left between them. CDR3 bases: TGTGCCAGTACGGGGGGGAACTATGGCTACACCTTC. This translates into CASTGGNYGYTF.